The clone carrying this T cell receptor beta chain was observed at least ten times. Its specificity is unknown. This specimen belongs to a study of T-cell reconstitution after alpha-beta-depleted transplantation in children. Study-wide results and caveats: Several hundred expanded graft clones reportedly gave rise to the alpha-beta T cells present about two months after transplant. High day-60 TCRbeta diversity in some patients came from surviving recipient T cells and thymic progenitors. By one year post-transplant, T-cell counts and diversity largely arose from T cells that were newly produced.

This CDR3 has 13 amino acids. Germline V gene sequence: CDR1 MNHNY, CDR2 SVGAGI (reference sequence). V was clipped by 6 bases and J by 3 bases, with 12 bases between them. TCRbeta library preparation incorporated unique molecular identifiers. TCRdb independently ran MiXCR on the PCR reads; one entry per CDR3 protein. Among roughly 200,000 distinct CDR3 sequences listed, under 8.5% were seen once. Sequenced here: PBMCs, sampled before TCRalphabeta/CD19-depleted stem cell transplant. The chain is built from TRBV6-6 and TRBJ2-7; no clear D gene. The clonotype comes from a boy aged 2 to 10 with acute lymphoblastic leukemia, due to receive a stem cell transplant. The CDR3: CASSLNVGYEQYF. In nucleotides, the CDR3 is TGTGCCAGCAGCCTCAATGTGGGCTACGAGCAGTACTTC.